Presented here are 10 T cell receptor beta chains from one specimen sequenced in a study of blood T cell repertoires in COVID-19. Some clones are missing from TCRdb's copy, which holds only in-frame ones; the method was immunoSEQ multiplex PCR. Counted here are 75,000 to 100,000 clones, roughly 80% occurring once; the ten biggest clones make up around 10%. Sequences were obtained from peripheral blood. These receptors originate from a woman aged 80 or over with acute or convalescent COVID-19.

This chain connects TRBV15 to TRBJ2-5; no firm D call. The V gene's germline CDR1 is LNHNV and CDR2 YYDKDF (reference sequence). The length of the CDR3 is 13 residues. V lost 0 bases and J 5 bases, leaving 7 bases between the germline ends. The CDR3 nucleotides are TGTGCCACCAGCAGAGACCCCCGGGAGACCCAGTACTTC. Encoded protein: CATSRDPRETQYF. Full variable domain (outside the CDR3, taken from reference TRBV15 and TRBJ2-5): DAMVIQNPRYQVTQFGKPVTLSCSQTLNHNVMYWYQQKSSQAPKLLFHYYDKDFNNEADTPDNFQSRRPNTSFCFLDIRSPGLGDTAMYLCATSRDPRETQYFGPGTRLLVL.

V usage is TRBV19 and J usage is TRBJ2-1, with D maybe TRBD2 (5 bases). CDR3 length: 15 residues. Trimming pared 6 bases from V and 1 base from J, leaving 13 bases between. The germline V gene has CDR1 LNHDA and CDR2 SQIVND (reference sequence). CDR3 in amino acids: CASRPVTGSYNEQFF. The DNA for the CDR3 is TGTGCCAGTAGGCCTGTGACGGGGTCCTACAATGAGCAGTTCTTC.

The chain couples TRBV9 to TRBJ2-1; TRBD1 matches 8 bases. J lost 0 bases, V lost 0 bases, and 5 bases had no gene match. Germline V gene lookup returns CDR1 SGDLS and CDR2 YYNGEE. CDR3 length equals 17 residues. CDR3 sequence reads: CASSVAGTGISYNEQFF. The CDR3 coding sequence is TGTGCCAGCAGCGTAGCTGGGACAGGCATCTCCTACAATGAGCAGTTCTTC.

This clone was found a few times. The J gene is TRBJ1-2, the V gene TRBV29-1, with TRBD1 as a possible D gene (6 bases). From germline, CDR1 is SQVTM and CDR2 ANQGSEA. V was shortened by 2 bases and J by 7 bases, with 23 bases between the two germline ends. CDR3 size: 16 residues. The DNA of the CDR3 is TGCAGCGTTGAAACTCTTGCCCTAACAGGGAGCGGTGGCTACACCTTC. Translating gives CSVETLALTGSGGYTF.

The genes are TRBV10-3 and TRBJ2-5, with 12 bases aligning to TRBD2. Germline V gene lookup returns CDR1 ENHRY and CDR2 SYGVKD. V dropped 5 bases and J dropped 5; count of bases not matched to a gene: 6. CDR3 size: 15 residues. The CDR3 loop is CAISPSGGASETQYF. The CDR3 nucleotides read TGTGCCATCAGTCCTAGCGGGGGGGCTTCGGAGACCCAGTACTTC.

The J gene is TRBJ2-7, the V gene TRBV6-5; D uncertain. Germline CDR1 MNHEY, CDR2 SVGAGI. The CDR3 totals 15 residues. Between the trimmed V and J ends, which lost 5 bases and 6 bases, there was a span of 20 bases. CDR3 coding DNA: TGTGCCAGCAGTCCCTCCCCCGGGTCCTACGCCGAGCAGTACGTC. It specifies CASSPSPGSYAEQYV.

Concerning this clone itself: One junction end disagrees with the germline gene, perhaps due to a read error. The chain joins TRBV2 to TRBJ2-3; 8 bases fit TRBD2. The CDR3 covers 15 residues. Germline V gene sequence: CDR1 SNHLY, CDR2 FYNNEI. CDR3 region: CASKLTGGGRDTRYF. The CDR3 nucleotides are TGTGCCAGCAAGCTCACCGGGGGGGGCCGGGATACGCGGTATTTT.

This clone has just a few counts. At the DNA level, this CDR3 is encoded by other sequences in the same sample as well. This chain's CDR3 is CASSTTGDNYGYTF. CDR3 DNA: TGTGCCAGCAGTACGACAGGGGATAACTATGGCTACACCTTC. The gene calls are TRBV28 and TRBJ1-2; 8 nucleotides align to TRBD1. Germline V CDR1 and CDR2: MDHEN, SYDVKM. V gave up 5 bases and J gave up 1 base; unmatched junction bases: 3. The CDR3 extends over 14 amino acids.

The chain uses TRBV5-1 and TRBJ1-6; 9 bases are shared with TRBD1. The J segment lost 2 bases and the V segment lost 4 bases, leaving 4 bases of the junction unmatched. CDR1 and CDR2 (germline): SGHRS, YFSETQ. The CDR3 sequence is 16 residues long. CDR3 sequence reads: CASSLWTGAYNSPLHF. CDR3 DNA: TGCGCCAGCAGCCTTTGGACAGGGGCCTATAATTCACCCCTCCACTTT.

The chain carries TRBV6-5 and TRBJ2-4; TRBD2 aligns across 14 bases. Germline CDR1 reads MNHEY; CDR2 reads SVGAGI. With V trimmed by 6 bases and J by 14 bases, 9 bases remained unmatched. This CDR3 region has 14 residues. The CDR3 DNA is TGTGCCAGCAGGACTAGCGGGGGGGCGAGGTCCGAGTACTTC. Its protein is CASRTSGGARSEYF.